This T cell receptor beta chain emerged from a study of cytomegalovirus exposure and HLA in healthy donors. Study at large: Later, an analysis reported that the roughly 120 validation repertoires had used the same platform as the 500 to 750 first-cohort repertoires.

Profiling relied on immunoSEQ multiplex PCR, and the TCRdb table lists in-frame clones only, not all of them. This sample has about 110,000 clones, with 88% found just once. The V gene's germline CDR1 is SGHTA and CDR2 FQGNSA. The V and J ends lost 1 base and 5 bases, in that order; junction bases with no gene match: 9. The CDR3 runs 16 residues. Sequencing was performed on PBMCs. The sequence derives from a woman under 30 in good health and CMV-seronegative. The chain has TRBV7-2 and TRBJ1-1, with TRBD1 matching over 8 bases. The CDR3 DNA reads TGTGCCAGCAGCTTAGGAGGGACAGGTGGTCGAACTGAAGCTTTCTTT. It yields the protein CASSLGGTGGRTEAFF. Complete variable domain (other parts from reference TRBV7-2 and TRBJ1-1): GAGVSQSPSNKVTEKGKDVELRCDPISGHTALYWYRQSLGQGLEFLIYFQGNSAPDKSGLPSDRFSAERTGGSVSTLTIQRTQQEDSAVYLCASSLGGTGGRTEAFFGQGTRLTVV.